This T cell receptor beta chain was recorded in a study of shared clonotypes between healthy human individuals. Overall study findings and caveats: Generation probability values for non-shared clonotypes were lower than those for clonotypes shared by all four donors.

A remark on this clone: Its antigen remains unknown.

The CDR3 sequence is 15 residues long. Germline V CDR1 and CDR2: WSHSY, SAAADI. Trimming took off 3 bases at V and 9 bases at J, with 15 bases between the two ends. Profiling relied on immunoSEQ multiplex PCR, and the TCRdb table lists in-frame clones only, not all of them. The data hold about 1 million clones, with around four fifths observed a single time. The clonotype was recovered from a man between 18 and 35 years old in good health. This chain uses TRBV10-2 with TRBJ1-6; D might be TRBD1 (6 bases). The sequenced material came from memory CD4+ T cells sorted from blood. As to subset: CD45RA-negative fraction. The CDR3 reads CASSDGAGVGSPLHF. As DNA, the CDR3 is TGCGCCAGCAGTGATGGGGCAGGGGTAGGTTCACCCCTCCACTTT.